The 2 T cell receptor beta chains below were found in one sample sequenced in a study of cytomegalovirus exposure and HLA in healthy donors. Primers included in the PCR were 60 Vbeta and 13 Jbeta primers. The protocol was immunoSEQ multiplex PCR, while the TCRdb copy is restricted to in-frame clones and leaves out a portion. The table has about 110,000 clones, roughly 70% seen once. Input material: PBMCs. The receptors stem from a woman in her seventies in good health and CMV-seropositive.

CDR3 bases: TGTGCCACCCTACAGGGGTCCACAGATACGCAGTATTTT. The encoded protein is CATLQGSTDTQYF. J is TRBJ2-3 and V is TRBV10-3, with 7 bases identical to TRBD1. The CDR3 runs to 13 residues. CDR1 and CDR2 (germline): ENHRY, SYGVKD. V gave up 10 bases and J gave up 2 bases; unmatched junction bases: 6.

This clone turned up a few times. V gene TRBV7-2 combines with J gene TRBJ2-7; a weak D match, TRBD2 (7 bases). Trimming removed 1 base at V and 5 bases at J, with 12 bases between. The CDR3 sequence is 14 residues long. The V gene's germline CDR1 is SGHTA and CDR2 FQGNSA. The CDR3 nucleotides read TGTGCCAGCAGCTTAGGGGGGGGCATTAACGAGCAGTACTTC. The encoded protein is CASSLGGGINEQYF.